This T cell receptor beta chain emerged from a study of cytomegalovirus exposure and HLA in healthy donors (dated by TCRdb to the late 2010s). Broadly, across the study: According to an earlier analysis of several hundred of the donors, 150 million to 200 million T cells yielded some 110 million unique TCR beta sequences and 250 to 350 Gb of sequence data. The study aimed to test whether signatures of past pathogen exposure could be identified by cataloging public T cell receptors. Genome-wide SNP genotypes for about 60% of the 666 donors were used in a later genetic analysis, which treated that subset as a discovery cohort. The study profiled the T cell repertoires of 666 subjects by immunosequencing and related them to cytomegalovirus serostatus. An early release that covered some 630 HLA-typed donors contained around 300 gigabases of sequencing data and roughly 84 million unique TCR sequences. A later analysis re-examined previously published TCR beta repertoires from just over 650 donors and added high-resolution HLA genotyping to investigate patterns of TCR occurrence. Both class I and class II loci were covered by HLA typing, at four-digit resolution. Across 398 genotyped donors of the cohort, an average of approximately 240,000 unique TCR beta nucleotide sequences per donor were sequenced, and approximately 19% of those sequences were non-productive. Of the roughly 400 genotyped donors, approximately 82% fell in the genetic ancestry cluster associated with self-reported Caucasian donors. All discovery cohort repertoires had been generated on a single sequencing platform. The number of typed donors differed by locus: about 620-630 for A, B, C, DRB1 and DQB1; approximately 530 for DQA1; 606 for DPA1; and about 470 for DPB1. In an earlier analysis of 587 of the donors, high-throughput TCR beta sequencing was used to judge whether each TCR beta V gene segment behaved as functional or pseudogenic. In the later analysis, no new phenotypic data were used to find candidate immune exposures; instead, reliance was placed on TCR beta sequences and their occurrence across donors. Donor age, sex, ethnicity and CMV serostatus were collected together with the repertoire data. The study combined high-throughput TCR immunosequencing, statistical association of individual TCRs with disease status, and machine learning to predict cytomegalovirus infection status. In addition to the first cohort of roughly 700 subjects, a separate validation cohort of 120 different subjects was used. A few DR-DQ haplotypes were treated as single units for association and clustering because of strong linkage in the cohort. General study outcomes and caveats: The cohort was sequenced for TCR beta chains only, and without alpha or paired-chain data the features that could be detected were limited. In a later analysis, HLA-associated TCR beta chains showed more clonal expansion and lower generation probabilities than non-associated chains that were equally common. A later genetic analysis associated a missense DCLRE1C variant with V-gene and J-gene trimming of TCR beta chains, and an independent cohort replicated the association. The classifier was reported to diagnose cytomegalovirus status with high specificity and sensitivity in both the original and validation cohorts. The sequencing pipeline was judged likely to have produced a cluster of highly shared sequence variants as a technical artifact. Sequencing depth was assumed to be roughly uniform across donors in the presence/absence analyses, though that assumption may not hold. In the study, around 150 TCR beta chains were listed as associated with cytomegalovirus. A further reported finding was that TCR beta sequences accurately predicted the HLA-A and HLA-B alleles for most subjects in the first cohort. In a later analysis, some 17,000 TCR beta sequences were associated with specific HLA alleles at a false discovery rate of 0.05. Most TCR sequences were observed very rarely across donors, whereas some public TCRs were present in many individuals. Because some donors lacked HLA typing at each locus, the association tests relied only on the typed subset. In a later analysis, TCR association rates were found to vary across HLA loci, with the most associated TCRs seen for DRB1 alleles and the fewest for HLA-C alleles. Several of the top co-occurrence clusters appeared to be linked to parvovirus B19, influenza, CMV and Epstein-Barr virus, according to a later analysis. Correlated functional status among segregating V segments might be attributable to linkage disequilibrium, but an unknown experimental factor could not be ruled out. Strong co-occurrence of HLA alleles, especially DR and DQ, made assigning TCR associations to individual alleles difficult. According to a later analysis, most CMV-associated TCR beta chains appeared to be HLA-restricted, and the HLA associations seemed to be driven largely by CMV exposure. It was suggested by the authors that the approach could potentially be generalized to other disease states and immunological phenotypes. About 17 rarely observed V segments, including chromosome 9 orphons, were excluded from the earlier analysis of approximately 500 of the donors because counts were too low. The only immune exposure information available for the cohort was CMV serostatus. In vitro tests confirmed that a few of the cytomegalovirus-associated TCR beta chains recognize cytomegalovirus antigens. An earlier analysis of 587 of the donors showed that most TCR beta V segments appeared in productive rearrangements either about 90% or about 30% of the time, which broadly matched IMGT annotations. According to a later genetic analysis, donors in an Asian-associated ancestry cluster had fewer N-insertions in productive TCRs than the approximately 650-donor mean.

The cohort comprised 670 or so healthy bone marrow donors. All cohort members were sampled while nominally healthy, although unrecorded immune exposures were likely present. The donor tested CMV seropositive, placing the donor among the 290 or so seropositive members of the cohort. Every donor gave a peripheral blood sample, and the peripheral blood mononuclear cells from that sample were used for TCR beta sequencing. Genomic DNA extraction from the blood cell samples was performed with the Qiagen DNeasy Blood Extraction Kit. A word on this clone: Its cognate antigen has yet to be identified. No base qualities exist here, and no much larger clone lies one base off it.

Libraries were prepared through the immunoSEQ multiplex PCR assay. A mixture of 60 forward primers for TCR Vbeta segments and 13 reverse primers for TCR Jbeta segments was used in the multiplex PCR. Amplification of the CDR3 region of rearranged TCR beta genes was performed with a multiplex PCR assay on genomic DNA. The amplified TCR beta libraries were sequenced on the Illumina HiSeq System as 87-base-pair reads. The paper's processing steps were these. In a later analysis, tens of millions of unique TCR beta chains were counted across the 500 to 850 repertoires, and roughly 11 million of these chains were shared by at least two donors. To remove PCR and sequencing errors, raw reads were error-corrected and collapsed into unique sequences using a nearest-neighbor algorithm that merged closely related sequences. To assign V, D and J gene segments, CDR3 sequences were aligned to IMGT reference sequences. For a sequence to be retained, a match of at least six nucleotides was required to both a V gene segment and a J gene segment. Rearrangements were classified as productive when the CDR3 lacked stop codons and remained in frame with V and J, and all other rearrangements were classified as non-productive. Following IMGT convention, CDR3 was defined as the stretch from the second conserved V-encoded cysteine up to the conserved J-encoded phenylalanine. Sequences without an unambiguous match to a single V gene segment were excluded from the earlier analysis of almost 600 of the donors. In an earlier analysis of several hundred of the donors, a V segment was called functional when productive rearrangements were above 56.7%, and segregating when the standard deviation between donors exceeded 5%. A statistical classification framework was built for diagnosing cytomegalovirus status from the catalog of TCR beta chain sequences. In a later analysis, V and J genes were assigned by comparing TCR nucleotide sequences against IMGT/GENE-DB human TR gene sequences. Using the TCRdist pipeline, a later analysis assigned CDR3 sequences along with most-parsimonious VDJ recombination scenarios. In a later analysis, each TCR beta chain was defined by its CDR3 amino acid sequence together with its V-gene family, and reads lacking a unique V-gene family were excluded. In a later analysis, 500 to 650 highly shared, low-generation-probability nucleotide sequences were removed to address suspected cross-contamination and a sequencing artifact. For each public chain, a later analysis derived a clonal expansion index from normalized ranks of inferred template counts within each repertoire. In a later analysis, generation probabilities were computed with a VDJ recombination model fitted to out-of-frame rearrangements, and the resulting probabilities were checked against IGoR. In a later analysis, hypergeometric tests were used to score TCR-TCR, TCR-HLA and TCR-CMV co-occurrence, with a repertoire-size bias correction applied to TCR pairs. To estimate false discovery rates, a later analysis permuted the HLA or CMV assignments 20 times. In a later analysis, co-occurring TCRs were grouped with DBSCAN, and TCRdist sequence similarity was added when clustering was performed within HLA-allele-positive subsets. Repertoires with fewer than 30,000 or more than 120,000 public chains, plus five repertoires with anomalous nucleotide sharing, were excluded from co-occurrence clustering. TCRdb re-hosts the immuneACCESS table, in-frame sequences only. Its copies lack some clones; in the studies checked, an unresolved V gene accounts for under half of them, and the cause for the rest is not known. V and J calls and clone size are those listed in that table; D and trimming were worked out from the DNA. Present in this sample are roughly 140,000 clones, around 82% of which were seen just once. The top ten clones comprise more than 6.5% of the sample.

The sequence derives from a woman in her forties or fifties in good health and CMV-seropositive. The sample was PBMCs.

Read as DNA, the sequence is TGTGCCAGCAGCCAAGATACCGGGACTAGCGGGAACACCGGGGAGCTGTTTTTT. This codes for CASSQDTGTSGNTGELFF. The receptor chain draws on TRBV4-2 and TRBJ2-2, with 11 bases in between that match TRBD2. From V the trimming removes 0 bases and from J it removes 1 base, while the gene matches leave 4 bases of the junction unaccounted for. The CDR3 starts with the cysteine, ends with the phenylalanine, and has 18 residues. The kept DNA is CDR3 alone, 54 bases in frame from the first base. As encoded in the germline V gene, CDR1 is LGHNA while CDR2 is YNFKEQ.